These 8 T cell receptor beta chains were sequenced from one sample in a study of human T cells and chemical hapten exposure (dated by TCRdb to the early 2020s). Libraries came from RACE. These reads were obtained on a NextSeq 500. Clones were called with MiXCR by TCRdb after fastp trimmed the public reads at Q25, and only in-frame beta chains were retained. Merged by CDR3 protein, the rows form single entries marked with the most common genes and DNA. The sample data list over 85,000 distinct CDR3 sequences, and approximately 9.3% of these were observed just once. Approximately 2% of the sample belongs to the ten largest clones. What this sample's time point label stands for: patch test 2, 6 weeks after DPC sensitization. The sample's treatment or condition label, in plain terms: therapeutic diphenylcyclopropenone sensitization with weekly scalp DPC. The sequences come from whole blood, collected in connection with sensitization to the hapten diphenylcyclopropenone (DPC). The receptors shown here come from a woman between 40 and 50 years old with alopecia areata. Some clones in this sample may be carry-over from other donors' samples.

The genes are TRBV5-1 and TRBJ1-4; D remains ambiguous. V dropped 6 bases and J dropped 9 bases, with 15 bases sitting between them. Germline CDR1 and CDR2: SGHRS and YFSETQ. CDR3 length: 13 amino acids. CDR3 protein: CASKGGEQQKLFF. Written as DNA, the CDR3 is TGCGCCAGCAAAGGTGGGGAGCAGCAAAAACTGTTTTTT.

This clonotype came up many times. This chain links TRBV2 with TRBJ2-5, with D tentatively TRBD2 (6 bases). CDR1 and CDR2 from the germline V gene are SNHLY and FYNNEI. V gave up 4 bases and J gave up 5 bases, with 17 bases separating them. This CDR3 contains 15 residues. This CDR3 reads CASSGFGAAGETQYF. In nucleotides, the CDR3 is TGTGCCAGCAGTGGTTTCGGCGCGGCGGGGGAGACCCAGTACTTC.

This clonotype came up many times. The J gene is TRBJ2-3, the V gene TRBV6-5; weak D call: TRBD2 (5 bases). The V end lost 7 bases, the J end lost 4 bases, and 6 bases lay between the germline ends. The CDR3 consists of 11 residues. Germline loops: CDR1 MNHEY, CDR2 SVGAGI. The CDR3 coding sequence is TGTGCCAGCACGAGGGCAGATACGCAGTATTTT. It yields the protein CASTRADTQYF.

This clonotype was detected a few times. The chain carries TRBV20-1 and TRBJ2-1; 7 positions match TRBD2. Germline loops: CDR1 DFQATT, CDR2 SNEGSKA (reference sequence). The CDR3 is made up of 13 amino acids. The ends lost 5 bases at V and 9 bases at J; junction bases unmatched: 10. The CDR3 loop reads CSAGPAGEREQFF. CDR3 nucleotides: TGCAGTGCTGGCCCTGCGGGAGAACGTGAGCAGTTCTTC.

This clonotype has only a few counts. DNA for the CDR3: TGTGCTAGTGGGTTCGGACGGCGGTCGATGAACACTGAAGCTTTCTTT. Translation: CASGFGRRSMNTEAFF. The J gene is TRBJ1-1, the V gene TRBV12-5; D unresolved. The CDR3 runs 16 residues. CDR1 is LGHNT and CDR2 is FRNRAP in the germline V gene. V gave up 6 bases and J gave up 0 bases, with 17 bases separating them.

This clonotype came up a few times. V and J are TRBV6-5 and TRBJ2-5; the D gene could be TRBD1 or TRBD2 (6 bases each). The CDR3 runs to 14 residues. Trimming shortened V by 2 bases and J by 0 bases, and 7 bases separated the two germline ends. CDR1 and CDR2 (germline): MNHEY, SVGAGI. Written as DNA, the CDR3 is TGTGCCAGCAGTTACGGGGGGCACCAAGAGACCCAGTACTTC. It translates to CASSYGGHQETQYF.

For the CDR3, the DNA is TGTGCCACCAGCAGAGATTTGCGACTAGCGGGAGAAACCGGGGAGCTGTTTTTT. This codes for CATSRDLRLAGETGELFF. The J gene is TRBJ2-2, the V gene TRBV15; 12 nucleotides line up with TRBD2. After removal of 0 bases from V and 5 bases from J, the junction contained 7 bases not matched to a gene. The CDR3 is made up of 18 amino acids. The germline V gene encodes CDR1 LNHNV and CDR2 YYDKDF (reference sequence).

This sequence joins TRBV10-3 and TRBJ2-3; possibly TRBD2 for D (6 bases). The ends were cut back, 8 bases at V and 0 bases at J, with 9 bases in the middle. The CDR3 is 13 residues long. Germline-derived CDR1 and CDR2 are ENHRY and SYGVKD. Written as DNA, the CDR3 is TGTGCCATCCGGGCGGGGAGCACAGATACGCAGTATTTT. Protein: CAIRAGSTDTQYF.